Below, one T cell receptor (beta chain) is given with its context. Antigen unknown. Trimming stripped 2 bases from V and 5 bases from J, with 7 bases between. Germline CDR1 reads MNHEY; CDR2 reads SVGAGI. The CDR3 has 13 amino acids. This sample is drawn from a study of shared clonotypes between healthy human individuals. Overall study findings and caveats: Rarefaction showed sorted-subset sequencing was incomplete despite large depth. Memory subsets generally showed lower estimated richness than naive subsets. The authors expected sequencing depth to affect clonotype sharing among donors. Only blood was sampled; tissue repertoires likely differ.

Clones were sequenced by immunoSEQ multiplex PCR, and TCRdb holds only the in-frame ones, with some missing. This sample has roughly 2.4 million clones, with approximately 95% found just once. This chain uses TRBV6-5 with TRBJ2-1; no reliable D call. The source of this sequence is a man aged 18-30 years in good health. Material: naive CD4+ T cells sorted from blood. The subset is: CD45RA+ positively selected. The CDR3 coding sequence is TGTGCCAGCAGTTACGGGCGGAACAATGAGCAGTTCTTC. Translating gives CASSYGRNNEQFF.